This T cell receptor beta chain was profiled in a study of blood T cell repertoires in COVID-19. Study-level information: Samples of COVID-19 (acute and convalescent) were obtained from the United States, Italy and Spain. Sources were T cells, B-cell-depleted T cells, or PBMCs; the material itself was cDNA or gDNA.

The CDR3 covers 18 residues. Germline values: CDR1 SGHVS, CDR2 FQNEAQ. The V and J ends lost 1 base and 7 bases, in that order; junction bases with no gene match: 14. Source study methods: Nucleated cell counts were estimated from reference gene primer amplification. Repertoires were generated with immunoSEQ multiplex PCR, while TCRdb's copy carries only in-frame clones and drops some. V, J and clone size reflect that table, while D and trimming were determined from the DNA. The sample lists over 200,000 clones, approximately 86% occurring once. Sample: peripheral blood. This TCR came from a young woman with acute or convalescent COVID-19. This sequence joins TRBV7-8 and TRBJ2-1; 9 positions match TRBD2. DNA of the CDR3: TGTGCCAGCAGCTTAGATTTAGCGGGAGTATGGGTTGGGAATGAGCAGTTCTTC. Protein: CASSLDLAGVWVGNEQFF.